The rows below give T cell receptor beta chains drawn from one sample of a study of cytomegalovirus exposure and HLA in healthy donors. The assay was immunoSEQ multiplex PCR, and TCRdb's table has in-frame clones only and misses some. The data show approximately 69,000 clones, 76% seen once. Sequencing was performed on PBMCs. The receptors here all came from a man aged 18-30 years in good health and CMV-seronegative. Each CDR3 is given with its conserved first and last residue. Each record gives: V gene, J gene, D gene, clone size, CDR3 DNA, CDR3 protein. A D gene is named only where the DNA matches it firmly. Where a row states a size, it is once, few, many or the class of an expanded clone; other rows omit it.

v_gene: TRBV28
j_gene: TRBJ2-3
d_gene: TRBD2
abundance: -
CDR3nt: TGTGCCAGCAGTAACCAAGCGGGGGGCACAGATACGCAGTATTTT
CDR3aa: CASSNQAGGTDTQYF

v_gene: TRBV7-2
j_gene: TRBJ2-1
d_gene: -
abundance: few
CDR3nt: TGTGCCAGCAGCTTAGTCGGGGTTGAGCAGTTCTTC
CDR3aa: CASSLVGVEQFF

v_gene: TRBV5-4
j_gene: TRBJ1-2
d_gene: -
abundance: once
CDR3nt: TGTGCCAGCAGCTTGGGCAGGGAGGGTTATGGCTACACCTTC
CDR3aa: CASSLGREGYGYTF

v_gene: TRBV29-1
j_gene: TRBJ2-5
d_gene: -
abundance: -
CDR3nt: TGCAGCGTTGACCGCAGCCAAGAGACCCAGTACTTC
CDR3aa: CSVDRSQETQYF

v_gene: TRBV5-6
j_gene: TRBJ2-3
d_gene: TRBD1
abundance: -
CDR3nt: TGTGCCAGCAGCCGTGGACAGGGGGCAAGCACAGATACGCAGTATTTT
CDR3aa: CASSRGQGASTDTQYF

v_gene: TRBV4-2
j_gene: TRBJ2-3
d_gene: TRBD2
abundance: -
CDR3nt: TGTGCCAGCAGCCAAGAAAGGCGGGGGGGCACAGATACGCAGTATTTT
CDR3aa: CASSQERRGGTDTQYF

v_gene: TRBV4-1
j_gene: TRBJ1-2
d_gene: TRBD1
abundance: -
CDR3nt: TGCGCCAGCAGCCGATTAGAGGGGGCGGCCTTTTATGGCTACACCTTC
CDR3aa: CASSRLEGAAFYGYTF

v_gene: TRBV4-2
j_gene: TRBJ1-2
d_gene: -
abundance: -
CDR3nt: TGTGCCAGCAGCCCCCGGACCGGGAGTGACTATGGCTACACCTTC
CDR3aa: CASSPRTGSDYGYTF

v_gene: TRBV9
j_gene: TRBJ2-1
d_gene: TRBD2
abundance: -
CDR3nt: TGTGCCAGCAACCCATCTAGCGGGGGCTACAATGAGCAGTTCTTC
CDR3aa: CASNPSSGGYNEQFF

v_gene: TRBV18
j_gene: TRBJ1-2
d_gene: -
abundance: -
CDR3nt: TGTGCCAGCTCACCAGGGACATCCTATGGCTACACCTTC
CDR3aa: CASSPGTSYGYTF

v_gene: TRBV4-1
j_gene: TRBJ2-5
d_gene: TRBD2
abundance: -
CDR3nt: TGCGCCAGCAGCCAGCCGGGACTAGCGGGGGGGCCCGGGGGAGAGACCCAGTACTTC
CDR3aa: CASSQPGLAGGPGGETQYF

v_gene: TRBV6-5
j_gene: TRBJ2-5
d_gene: TRBD1
abundance: -
CDR3nt: TGTGCCAGCAGGATACAGGGGGCGCCCAGTGAGCAGTACTTC
CDR3aa: CASRIQGAPSEQYF

v_gene: TRBV5-5
j_gene: TRBJ2-5
d_gene: TRBD2
abundance: -
CDR3nt: TGTGCCAGCAGCTTGGGAGGCGGGGGGGCCGGTGAGACCCAGTACTTC
CDR3aa: CASSLGGGGAGETQYF